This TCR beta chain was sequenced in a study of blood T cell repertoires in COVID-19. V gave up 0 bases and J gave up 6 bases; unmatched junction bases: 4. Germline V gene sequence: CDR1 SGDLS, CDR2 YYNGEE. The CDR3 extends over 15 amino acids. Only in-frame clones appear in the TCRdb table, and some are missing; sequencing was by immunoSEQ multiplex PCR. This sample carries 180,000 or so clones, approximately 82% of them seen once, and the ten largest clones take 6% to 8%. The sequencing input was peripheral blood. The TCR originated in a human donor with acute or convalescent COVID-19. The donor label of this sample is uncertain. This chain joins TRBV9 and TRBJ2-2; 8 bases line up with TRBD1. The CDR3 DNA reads TGTGCCAGCAGCGTAGCAGGGACAGGCCCCGGGGAGCTGTTTTTT. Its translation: CASSVAGTGPGELFF.